This is a list of T cell receptor beta chains from one sample in a study of shared clonotypes between healthy human individuals. The method was immunoSEQ multiplex PCR; TCRdb's version includes in-frame clones alone and lacks a portion of them. The table records about 1.1 million clones, around 78% of them present only once. The sample consisted of memory CD4+ T cells from PBMCs. Every receptor here comes from a man between 18 and 29 years old in good health. Some clones in this sample may be carry-over from other donors' samples. Each CDR3 is given with its conserved first and last residue. A D gene is named only where the DNA matches it firmly. Where a row states a size, it is once, few, many or the class of an expanded clone; other rows omit it.

size | J | V | D | CDR3 | DNA
- | TRBJ2-1 | TRBV9 | TRBD2 | CASSVGQLAGATHSYNEQFF | TGTGCCAGCAGCGTAGGCCAACTAGCGGGAGCGACCCACTCCTACAATGAGCAGTTCTTC
- | TRBJ2-7 | TRBV7-2 | TRBD1 | CASSIQPGQRTYEQYF | TGTGCCAGCAGCATTCAGCCGGGACAGAGGACCTACGAGCAGTACTTC
- | TRBJ1-1 | TRBV15 | - | CATSREKNTEAFF | TGTGCCACCAGCAGAGAGAAGAACACTGAAGCTTTCTTT
- | TRBJ1-1 | TRBV27 | - | CASRKQGKGGNTEAFF | TGTGCCAGCAGGAAACAGGGCAAAGGAGGGAACACTGAAGCTTTCTTT
- | TRBJ1-6 | TRBV28 | - | CASSLGIGFNSPLHF | TGTGCCAGCAGTTTAGGTATAGGGTTCAATTCACCCCTCCACTTT
many | TRBJ2-2 | TRBV15 | - | CATDGGSDTGELFF | TGTGCCACCGACGGGGGATCGGACACCGGGGAGCTGTTTTTT
- | TRBJ2-1 | TRBV2 | - | CASRPRDEQFF | TGTGCCAGCAGGCCCCGGGATGAGCAGTTCTTC
once | TRBJ1-1 | TRBV7-9 | TRBD1 | CASSTTRGRDTEAFF | TGTGCCAGCAGCACAACCAGGGGGCGGGACACTGAAGCTTTCTTT
- | TRBJ2-7 | TRBV15 | TRBD2 | CATSRARLAGDYEQYF | TGTGCCACCAGCAGAGCTAGGTTAGCGGGAGACTACGAGCAGTACTTC
- | TRBJ2-2 | TRBV10-3 | - | CAISGGAPNTGELFF | TGTGCCATCAGTGGCGGGGCACCGAACACCGGGGAGCTGTTTTTT
- | TRBJ2-5 | TRBV7-9 | TRBD1 | CASSYRTGTVETQYF | TGTGCCAGCAGCTACCGGACAGGGACTGTAGAGACCCAGTACTTC
- | TRBJ2-1 | TRBV7-8 | TRBD2 | CASSQPGLAEIF | TGTGCCAGCAGCCAGCCGGGACTAGCGGAGATCTTC
- | TRBJ2-5 | TRBV27 | - | CASSLLGGLRETQYF | TGTGCCAGCAGTTTATTGGGCGGGCTGCGGGAGACCCAGTACTTC
- | TRBJ2-7 | TRBV28 | - | CASSLVESYEQYF | TGTGCCAGCAGTTTAGTCGAAAGCTACGAGCAGTACTTC
- | TRBJ1-4 | TRBV5-6 | - | CASSLKGGNEKLFF | TGTGCCAGCAGCTTGAAAGGTGGGAATGAAAAACTGTTTTTT
- | TRBJ2-4 | TRBV10-3 | TRBD2 | CAIRTGTSGRVAKNIQYF | TGTGCCATCAGGACCGGGACTAGCGGGAGAGTAGCCAAAAACATTCAGTACTTC
once | TRBJ2-7 | TRBV10-3 | - | CAIRNGAGIYEQYF | TGTGCCATCAGAAACGGGGCAGGCATCTACGAGCAGTACTTC
- | TRBJ1-2 | TRBV28 | TRBD1 | CASRPGQGNYGYTF | TGTGCCAGCAGGCCGGGACAGGGAAACTATGGCTACACCTTC
- | TRBJ2-5 | TRBV5-4 | - | CASGPTWETQYF | TGTGCCAGCGGACCGACGTGGGAGACCCAGTACTTC
- | TRBJ1-1 | TRBV18 | - | CASSPAPGVEAFF | TGTGCCAGCTCACCGGCCCCCGGCGTTGAAGCTTTCTTT